This passage covers 29 T cell receptor beta chains from one sample sequenced in a study of cytomegalovirus exposure and HLA in healthy donors. PCR used 60 Vbeta primers and 13 Jbeta primers. The assay was immunoSEQ multiplex PCR, and TCRdb's table has in-frame clones only and misses some. The data show about 140,000 clones, with approximately 86% seen just once and 0.45% to 0.6% held by the top ten. Sequencing was carried out using PBMCs. The source of these receptors is a woman in her 40s in good health and CMV-seronegative.

CDR3 coding DNA: TGTGCCAGCACTGGGACAGGGGGGGATCAGCCCCAGCATTTT. Residues: CASTGTGGDQPQHF. The chain uses TRBV6-5 and TRBJ1-5; 11 bases are a match to TRBD1. Germline CDR1 and CDR2: MNHEY and SVGAGI. This CDR3 is 14 amino acids long. V lost 7 bases, J lost 5 bases, and 4 bases stayed unmatched.

This chain links TRBV11-3 with TRBJ2-2, with 7 bases identical to TRBD2. The V gene's germline CDR1 is SGHNT and CDR2 YENEEA. V shed 5 bases, J shed 7 bases, and the junction held 16 bases outside the gene matches. The CDR3 is made up of 17 amino acids. The CDR3 DNA follows: TGTGCCAGCAGCACCCGACTAGCCCCTGCGGCCGGCGGGGAGCTGTTTTTT. Its protein product is CASSTRLAPAAGGELFF. The variable domain in full, with the rest retrieved from reference TRBV11-3 and TRBJ2-2, is EAGVVQSPRYKIIEKKQPVAFWCNPISGHNTLYWYLQNLGQGPELLIRYENEEAVDDSQLPKDRFSAERLKGVDSTLKIQPAELGDSAVYLCASSTRLAPAAGGELFFGEGSRLTVL.

The rearrangement uses TRBV10-3 and TRBJ1-2; perhaps TRBD1 as D (6 bases). The length of the CDR3 is 12 residues. V lost 1 base, J lost 12 bases, and 12 bases lay in between. Germline CDR1 reads ENHRY; CDR2 reads SYGVKD. CDR3 DNA: TGTGCCATCAGTGAGTACACAGGGATGGACACCTTC. Amino acid sequence: CAISEYTGMDTF.

The V and J genes are TRBV19 and TRBJ2-3; D ambiguous. Per germline, CDR1 LNHDA and CDR2 SQIVND (reference sequence). The germline V and J ends were trimmed by 7 bases and 4 bases, with 18 bases remaining between them. This CDR3 is built from 15 residues. CDR3 loop: CASMFSYIFADTQYF. The DNA for the CDR3 is TGTGCCAGTATGTTCTCTTATATTTTCGCAGATACGCAGTATTTT. The whole variable domain, remainder taken from reference TRBV19 and TRBJ2-3, is DGGITQSPKYLFRKEGQNVTLSCEQNLNHDAMYWYRQDPGQGLRLIYYSQIVNDFQKGDIAEGYSVSREKKESFPLTVTSAQKNPTAFYLCASMFSYIFADTQYFGPGTRLTVL.

V gene TRBV27 combines with J gene TRBJ2-7, with 7 bases aligning to TRBD1. The CDR3 extends over 14 amino acids. Looked up from germline, CDR1 is MNHEY and CDR2 is SMNVEV (reference sequence). Trimming took 4 bases from V and 3 from J; bases not matched to a gene: 6. CDR3 nucleotide sequence: TGTGCCAGCAGTTCGATGACAGGGCACTACGAGCAGTACTTC. Amino acids: CASSSMTGHYEQYF.

This chain uses TRBV5-1 with TRBJ1-4; 8 bases agree with TRBD1. Germline CDR1 SGHRS, CDR2 YFSETQ. J lost 7 bases, V lost 6 bases, and 5 bases had no gene match. The CDR3 loop spans 13 amino acids. This CDR3 is CASTQQGGEKLFF. The CDR3 coding sequence is TGCGCCAGCACCCAACAGGGGGGTGAAAAACTGTTTTTT.

The chain joins TRBV11-3 to TRBJ2-3; D unclear. Germline V gene lookup returns CDR1 SGHNT and CDR2 YENEEA. The CDR3 loop spans 14 amino acids. V dropped 3 bases and J dropped 1 base, with 8 bases sitting between them. The CDR3 sequence is CASSFALGTDTQYF. CDR3 coding DNA: TGTGCCAGCAGCTTTGCTTTAGGCACAGATACGCAGTATTTT. The entire variable domain, with the rest obtained from reference TRBV11-3 and TRBJ2-3, is as follows: EAGVVQSPRYKIIEKKQPVAFWCNPISGHNTLYWYLQNLGQGPELLIRYENEEAVDDSQLPKDRFSAERLKGVDSTLKIQPAELGDSAVYLCASSFALGTDTQYFGPGTRLTVL.

The chain has TRBV2 and TRBJ2-5; TRBD2 might be the D (5 bases). CDR3 length: 15 amino acids. The V end was cut by 6 bases, the J end by 5 bases, with 19 bases between. The germline CDR1 and CDR2 sequences are SNHLY and FYNNEI. The CDR3: CASRPMDGPGETQYF. CDR3 sequence (DNA): TGTGCCAGCAGGCCTATGGACGGGCCGGGGGAGACCCAGTACTTC.

V and J are TRBV6-5 and TRBJ2-7; D is ambiguous. Trimming took off 5 bases at V and 4 bases at J, with 15 bases between the two ends. Germline V gives CDR1 MNHEY, CDR2 SVGAGI. The CDR3 length is 14 residues. CDR3 nucleotide sequence: TGTGCCAGCAGTGAAGATTTACTAAGGTACGAGCAGTACTTC. It translates to CASSEDLLRYEQYF.

The chain joins TRBV5-1 to TRBJ2-5; D is possibly TRBD2 (7 bases). V lost 6 bases to trimming and J lost 5 bases, with 20 bases between them. Germline V CDR1 and CDR2: SGHRS, YFSETQ. The length of the CDR3 is 15 residues. CDR3 sequence: CASKGGGLLTETQYF. As DNA, the CDR3 is TGCGCCAGCAAAGGGGGAGGGCTTCTTACCGAGACCCAGTACTTC.

V is TRBV9 and J is TRBJ2-3; tentative D call: TRBD2 (6 bases). Germline V CDR1 and CDR2: SGDLS, YYNGEE. Trimming left V 2 bases short and J 4 bases short, with 14 bases between. The CDR3 consists of 15 residues. The DNA of the CDR3 is TGTGCCAGCAGCGTTACGGGGGTCCCGGCAGATACGCAGTATTTT. It yields the protein CASSVTGVPADTQYF.

The CDR3 is CASSLNRGGTGELFF. CDR3 DNA: TGCGCCAGCAGCTTGAACAGGGGGGGGACCGGGGAGCTGTTTTTT. The chain is built from TRBV5-1 and TRBJ2-2, with D maybe TRBD1 (8 bases). The CDR3 sequence is 15 residues long. The germline V gene has CDR1 SGHRS and CDR2 YFSETQ. V was pared by 1 base and J by 5 bases, with 12 bases between. The entire variable domain, with the rest obtained from reference TRBV5-1 and TRBJ2-2, is as follows: KAGVTQTPRYLIKTRGQQVTLSCSPISGHRSVSWYQQTPGQGLQFLFEYFSETQRNKGNFPGRFSGRQFSNSRSEMNVSTLELGDSALYLCASSLNRGGTGELFFGEGSRLTVL.

V is TRBV6-1 and J is TRBJ2-7, with 7 bases matching TRBD2. The V gene end was trimmed by 1 base and the J gene end by 3 bases; junction bases not matched to a gene: 3. CDR1 is MNHNS and CDR2 is SASEGT in the germline V gene. The CDR3 is made up of 14 amino acids. CDR3 in DNA: TGTGCCAGCAGTGAAGGTTGGGGGGGCTACGAGCAGTACTTC. Protein: CASSEGWGGYEQYF.

CDR3 bases: TGTGCCAGCAGTGAAGCGCTAATCTCCACCTACGAGCAGTACTTC. It codes for CASSEALISTYEQYF. V is TRBV2 and J is TRBJ2-7; no firm D call. V lost 0 bases to trimming and J lost 2 bases, with 11 bases between them. Germline V gene lookup returns CDR1 SNHLY and CDR2 FYNNEI. CDR3 length equals 15 residues.

The J gene is TRBJ2-2, the V gene TRBV7-2; D possibly corresponds to TRBD2 (6 bases). Trimming pared 1 base from V and 6 bases from J, leaving 12 bases between. The CDR3 loop spans 15 amino acids. Germline V gene sequence: CDR1 SGHTA, CDR2 FQGNSA. Written as DNA, the CDR3 is TGTGCCAGCAGCTTAGGTCTAGCGAGCCCCGGGGAGCTGTTTTTT. Residues: CASSLGLASPGELFF.

The chain combines TRBV29-1 with TRBJ1-1; a possible D gene is TRBD1 (5 bases). Between the trimmed V and J ends, which lost 5 bases and 0 bases, there was a span of 13 bases. The CDR3 covers 14 residues. CDR1 and CDR2 (germline): SQVTM, ANQGSEA. The DNA of the CDR3 is TGCAGCGTTTGCGCACAGGAGATGAACACTGAAGCTTTCTTT. It translates to CSVCAQEMNTEAFF.

The chain recombines TRBV19 with TRBJ2-3, with 9 bases lining up with TRBD1. The CDR3 spans 15 residues. Germline V lookup: CDR1 LNHDA, CDR2 SQIVND (reference sequence). V lost 3 bases, J lost 3 bases, and 4 bases stayed unmatched. The CDR3 loop is CASSISTGGTDTQYF. In nucleotides, the CDR3 is TGTGCCAGTAGTATCTCGACAGGGGGAACAGATACGCAGTATTTT.

The rearrangement links TRBV7-9 to TRBJ2-3; possible D gene TRBD2, 6 bases. V was cut by 1 base and J by 2 bases, with 13 bases left in between. The CDR3 length is 16 residues. Germline CDR1 SEHNR, CDR2 FQNEAQ (reference sequence). CDR3 DNA: TGTGCCAGCAGCTTAGGGTCGGCTAGCGACACAGATACGCAGTATTTT. This translates into CASSLGSASDTDTQYF.

This chain uses TRBV6-5 with TRBJ1-5; TRBD1 might be the D (6 bases). This CDR3 region has 14 residues. V lost 4 bases and J lost 6, with 13 bases in between. Germline V gene sequence: CDR1 MNHEY, CDR2 SVGAGI. The CDR3 bases are TGTGCCAGCAGTTCCGGGGAGGGGGGTCAGCCCCAGCATTTT. Translation gives CASSSGEGGQPQHF.

The chain uses TRBV4-2 and TRBJ2-6, with TRBD1 identical over 7 bases. J lost 0 bases, V lost 1 base, and 12 bases had no gene match. This CDR3 region has 20 residues. CDR1 and CDR2 from the germline V gene are LGHNA and YNFKEQ. This CDR3 is CASSQVQRDSFFSGANVLTF. The CDR3 DNA sequence: TGTGCCAGCAGCCAAGTCCAAAGGGACAGTTTCTTCTCTGGGGCCAACGTCCTGACTTTC.

The CDR3 loop is CASSGSPITQYF. The CDR3 nucleotides are TGTGCCAGTAGTGGTAGCCCAATCACGCAGTATTTT. The V and J genes are TRBV19 and TRBJ2-3; D is unclear. This CDR3 region has 12 residues. V was cut by 5 bases and J by 9 bases, with 12 bases left in between. Germline assignment: CDR1 LNHDA and CDR2 SQIVND (reference sequence).

A remark on this clone: The sample holds other DNA sequences that translate to the same CDR3. V and J are TRBV5-1 and TRBJ2-7; 11 bases line up with TRBD2. CDR1 is SGHRS and CDR2 is YFSETQ in the germline V gene. The CDR3 consists of 14 residues. Trimming at V came to 1 base and at J to 3 bases, leaving 0 bases not matched to a gene. CDR3 protein: CASSLTSGSYEQYF. The CDR3 nucleotides are TGCGCCAGCAGCTTGACTAGCGGGAGCTACGAGCAGTACTTC.

This chain uses TRBV5-1 with TRBJ2-6, with D tentatively TRBD1 (5 bases). The CDR3 contains 16 residues. Germline CDR1 is SGHRS and CDR2 is YFSETQ. Deletions cut 6 bases from V and 0 bases from J, with 13 bases between. CDR3 loop: CASTLQGVSGANVLTF. The DNA of the CDR3 is TGCGCCAGCACTCTTCAGGGTGTCTCTGGGGCCAACGTCCTGACTTTC.

The chain combines TRBV6-6 with TRBJ1-5; 7 positions match TRBD1. Germline trimming cut 6 bases from V and 2 bases from J; bases unmatched to any gene: 10. This CDR3 spans 16 amino acids. Germline V gene data show CDR1 as MNHNY and CDR2 as SVGAGI (reference sequence). As DNA, the CDR3 is TGTGCCAGCAGACTGACGGGAGACAGGGGCAATCAGCCCCAGCATTTT. Residues: CASRLTGDRGNQPQHF.

This chain connects TRBV4-3 to TRBJ2-7; 13 bases align to TRBD2. V was clipped by 0 bases and J by 0 bases; unmatched bases: 5. The CDR3 length is 18 residues. Germline V gene sequence: CDR1 LGHNA, CDR2 YSLEER. CDR3: CASSQEGGLAGASYEQYF. CDR3 coding DNA: TGCGCCAGCAGCCAAGAAGGAGGACTAGCGGGAGCCTCCTACGAGCAGTACTTC.

The chain carries TRBV13 and TRBJ2-7; 8 bases align to TRBD2. CDR1 is PRHDT, CDR2 FYEKMQ, per germline (reference sequence). The junction had 5 bases not matched to a gene; V was cut back by 1 base and J by 0 bases. The CDR3 runs 16 residues. CDR3 DNA: TGTGCCAGCAGCTTAGCCGGGAGGGCCTCCTCCTACGAGCAGTACTTC. Translation gives CASSLAGRASSYEQYF.

The chain is built from TRBV6-5 and TRBJ2-7; perhaps TRBD2 as D (7 bases). V was clipped by 10 bases and J by 6 bases, with 13 bases between them. There are 11 residues in the CDR3. Germline V gene sequence: CDR1 MNHEY, CDR2 SVGAGI. CDR3 protein: CATHRGAEQYF. The CDR3 DNA is TGTGCCACCCACCGGGGGGCCGAGCAGTACTTC.

In its sample, this clone was seen a few times. The CDR3, as DNA: TGTGCCACCGGCCGGGGGGGATCCCAAGAGACCCAGTACTTC. Its protein product is CATGRGGSQETQYF. The chain joins TRBV11-3 to TRBJ2-5; 8 bases fit TRBD2. The CDR3 runs 14 residues. With 10 bases clipped from V and 1 base from J, the junction kept 8 bases outside the gene matches. The V gene's germline CDR1 is SGHNT and CDR2 YENEEA.

This chain joins TRBV13 and TRBJ2-2, with 10 bases that match TRBD1. V lost 5 bases and J lost 8; bases outside the gene matches: 11. The CDR3 has 16 residues. Germline CDR1 reads PRHDT; CDR2 reads FYEKMQ (reference sequence). In nucleotides, the CDR3 is TGTGCCAGCAGCGCCCGGGACAGGGGCCCTTGGGGGGAGCTGTTTTTT. Its translation is CASSARDRGPWGELFF.